This TCR beta chain originates from a study of shared clonotypes between healthy human individuals. As for the study in general: Samples came from a couple of female and three male donors aged 18 to 49.

Study results and limitations: Few donors limited the genetic and exposure-history diversity represented.

Genomic DNA of each subset was evenly split across several immunoSEQ plates. Profiled with immunoSEQ multiplex PCR; TCRdb holds only in-frame clones, not every one. The data contain some 200,000 clones, roughly 91% of them singletons. Germline V gene lookup returns CDR1 SGDLS and CDR2 YYNGEE. V was shortened by 2 bases and J by 0 bases, with 9 bases between the two germline ends. The CDR3 is made up of 16 amino acids. Both subsets, CD45RA+ naive and CD45RA-negative memory, were split from the CD4+ cells. About this clone: What it recognizes is unknown.

V is TRBV9 and J is TRBJ1-6, with no clear D. The specimen was naive CD4+ T cells sorted from blood. Subset described: CD45RA+ positively selected. The receptor was isolated from a woman in her twenties or thirties in good health. The CDR3 nucleotides are TGTGCCAGCAGCGTTGGGGAAAGCTCCTATAATTCACCCCTCCACTTT. Its protein product is CASSVGESSYNSPLHF.